The 30 T cell receptor beta chains below come from one sample, sequenced in a study of cytomegalovirus exposure and HLA in healthy donors. The PCR employed 60 Vbeta primers together with 13 Jbeta primers. The protocol was immunoSEQ multiplex PCR, while the TCRdb copy is restricted to in-frame clones and leaves out a portion. The sample table includes 60,000 to 75,000 clones. Source material: PBMCs. These receptor sequences come from a young woman in good health and CMV-seronegative.

This chain uses TRBV6-6 with TRBJ1-2; TRBD1 is a possible D gene (6 bases). This CDR3 is built from 15 residues. Deletions cut 2 bases from V and 6 bases from J, with 16 bases between. The germline gives CDR1 MNHNY, CDR2 SVGAGI (reference sequence). The CDR3 spells CASSYLAEGGHGYTF. The CDR3 bases are TGTGCCAGCAGTTACCTGGCCGAGGGGGGGCATGGCTACACCTTC.

This rearrangement joins TRBV29-1 to TRBJ1-1; tentative D call: TRBD1 (6 bases). The V gene's germline CDR1 is SQVTM and CDR2 ANQGSEA. The CDR3 totals 16 residues. V was clipped by 4 bases and J by 0 bases, with 18 bases between them. In DNA, the CDR3 is TGCAGCGTTGCGGATGGGTACGGGACACTGAACACTGAAGCTTTCTTT. Encoded protein: CSVADGYGTLNTEAFF.

The chain uses TRBV11-3 and TRBJ2-2; D not certain. V was cut by 2 bases and J by 4 bases, with 17 bases left in between. The CDR3 runs to 17 residues. CDR1 is SGHNT and CDR2 is YENEEA in the germline V gene. The CDR3 is CASSLKSGGLRTGELFF. The CDR3 DNA sequence: TGTGCCAGCAGCTTAAAGTCCGGTGGTCTTCGCACCGGGGAGCTGTTTTTT.

CDR3 in amino acids: CASSDPNRVYEQYF. For the CDR3, the DNA is TGTGCCAGCAGTGATCCTAACAGGGTCTACGAGCAGTACTTC. The chain recombines TRBV25-1 with TRBJ2-7; tentative D call: TRBD1 (6 bases). CDR1 is MGHDK, CDR2 SYGVNS, per germline. The CDR3 has 14 residues. Trimming took 3 bases from V and 3 from J, leaving 12 bases between them.

Turning to this clone: A junction end diverges from the germline sequence, so it may reflect a read error. The chain combines TRBV29-1 with TRBJ2-5; perhaps TRBD1 as D (6 bases). This CDR3 region has 11 residues. Germline CDR1 reads SQVTM; CDR2 reads ANQGSEA. CDR3: CSAGQQENQYF. CDR3 in DNA: TGCAGCGCGGGACAACAAGAGAACCAGTACTTC. Full variable domain (rest looked up from reference TRBV29-1 and TRBJ2-5): SAVISQKPSRDICQRGTSLTIQCQVDSQVTMMFWYRQQPGQSLTLIATANQGSEATYESGFVIDKFPISRPNLTFSTLTVSNMSPEDSSIYLCSAGQQENQYFGPGTRLLVL.

The gene calls are TRBV27 and TRBJ2-7, with 7 bases identical to TRBD1. Per the germline V gene, CDR1 is MNHEY and CDR2 is SMNVEV (reference sequence). Unmatched junction bases numbered 8, after V lost 6 bases and J lost 0 bases. This CDR3 comprises 15 residues. CDR3 sequence reads: CASSPSTGNSYEQYF. CDR3 coding DNA: TGTGCCAGCAGCCCTTCGACAGGGAACTCCTACGAGCAGTACTTC.

The chain employs TRBV6-5 and TRBJ1-5; 8 nucleotides align to TRBD1. The CDR3 contains 15 residues. V was pared by 5 bases and J by 4 bases, with 7 bases of the junction left unmatched. Germline V CDR1 and CDR2: MNHEY, SVGAGI. The CDR3 region has the DNA TGTGCCAGCAGTCCAGGGGACAGGCGGAATCAGCCCCAGCATTTT. This gives the protein CASSPGDRRNQPQHF.

This chain connects TRBV28 to TRBJ1-5, with 9 bases lining up with TRBD1. CDR3 size: 18 residues. V gave up 6 bases and J gave up 0 bases; unmatched junction bases: 12. Germline CDR1 is MDHEN and CDR2 is SYDVKM. The CDR3 DNA reads as TGTGCCAGCAGCCGGTCCCCGGGACAGGGTTATAGCAATCAGCCCCAGCATTTT. Its translation is CASSRSPGQGYSNQPQHF. Variable domain in full (rest from reference TRBV28 and TRBJ1-5): DVKVTQSSRYLVKRTGEKVFLECVQDMDHENMFWYRQDPGLGLRLIYFSYDVKMKEKGDIPEGYSVSREKKERFSLILESASTNQTSMYLCASSRSPGQGYSNQPQHFGDGTRLSIL.

The chain employs TRBV19 and TRBJ1-5, with 12 nucleotides matching TRBD1. The J segment lost 4 bases and the V segment lost 6 bases, leaving 7 bases of the junction unmatched. CDR1 and CDR2 (germline): LNHDA, SQIVND (reference sequence). The CDR3 loop spans 16 amino acids. The CDR3 nucleotides read TGTGCCAGTAGCTCGCCGGGACAGGGGGCGAATCAGCCCCAGCATTTT. Translating it yields CASSSPGQGANQPQHF.

The chain joins TRBV7-2 to TRBJ2-7; 11 nucleotides line up with TRBD2. With V trimmed by 5 bases and J by 4 bases, 7 bases remained unmatched. Germline values: CDR1 SGHTA, CDR2 FQGNSA. The CDR3 has 15 residues. The CDR3 DNA reads TGTGCCAGCAGCCCCGGGACTAGCGGCAATTACGAGCAGTACTTC. It translates to CASSPGTSGNYEQYF.

This chain links TRBV5-4 with TRBJ1-5; 8 bases match TRBD1. This CDR3 is built from 15 residues. V lost 5 bases to trimming and J lost 0 bases; unmatched junction nucleotides: 4. Germline V gene data show CDR1 as SGHNT and CDR2 as YYREEE (reference sequence). The CDR3 region is CASSRTGNSNQPQHF. As DNA, the CDR3 is TGTGCCAGCAGTCGGACAGGGAATAGCAATCAGCCCCAGCATTTT.

CDR3 region: CASSRPGLAAGTDTQYF. The CDR3 DNA reads as TGTGCCAGCAGCCGCCCGGGACTAGCGGCCGGCACAGATACGCAGTATTTT. The V call is TRBV4-2, the J call TRBJ2-3, with TRBD2 identical over 11 bases. Unmatched junction bases numbered 7, after V lost 4 bases and J lost 1 base. Germline V CDR1 and CDR2: LGHNA, YNFKEQ. The CDR3 spans 17 residues.

The rearrangement links TRBV10-3 to TRBJ2-5; 9 bases map to TRBD2. Trimming took 10 bases from V and 4 from J; bases not matched to a gene: 1. Germline CDR1 and CDR2: ENHRY and SYGVKD. This CDR3 has 11 amino acids. The CDR3 here is CASGGAETQYF. The CDR3, as DNA: TGTGCCAGCGGGGGGGCAGAGACCCAGTACTTC.

Comment on this clone: The same CDR3 is also encoded by other DNA sequences in this sample. This chain links TRBV30 with TRBJ1-5; possible D gene TRBD1, 5 bases. The CDR3 is made up of 14 amino acids. Trimming pared 2 bases from V and 9 bases from J, leaving 17 bases between. The germline V gene encodes CDR1 GTSNPN and CDR2 SVGIG (reference sequence). The CDR3 sequence: CAWSWAILGGPQHF. In DNA, the CDR3 is TGTGCCTGGAGTTGGGCAATTCTCGGGGGGCCCCAGCATTTT. Full variable domain (rest looked up from reference TRBV30 and TRBJ1-5): SQTIHQWPATLVQPVGSPLSLECTVEGTSNPNLYWYRQAAGRGLQLLFYSVGIGQISSEVPQNLSASRPQDRQFILSSKKLLLSDSGFYLCAWSWAILGGPQHFGDGTRLSIL.

The V gene is TRBV7-9, the J gene TRBJ2-3; D is uncertain. V was shortened by 2 bases and J by 0 bases, with 9 bases between the two germline ends. CDR1 SEHNR and CDR2 FQNEAQ come from the germline V gene (reference sequence). The length of the CDR3 is 15 residues. The CDR3 DNA is TGTGCCAGCAGCTTAAGAACTACAAGCACAGATACGCAGTATTTT. Translating gives CASSLRTTSTDTQYF.

The chain couples TRBV18 to TRBJ2-1, with no clear D. Trimming removed 5 bases from V and 7 bases from J, with 6 bases in between. Germline CDR1 is KGHSH and CDR2 is LQKENI. CDR3 size: 11 residues. CDR3 DNA sequence: TGTGCCAGCTCAACCGGTAATGAGCAGTTCTTC. Protein: CASSTGNEQFF.

V is TRBV4-1 and J is TRBJ2-7; 7 bases match TRBD1. CDR1 MGHRA and CDR2 YSYEKL come from the germline V gene. V lost 5 bases, J lost 5 bases, and 15 bases stayed unmatched. The CDR3 has 16 amino acids. The CDR3 coding sequence is TGCGCCAGCAGCAACCTAAGGGGACAGACCTTCGACGAGCAGTACTTC. Protein sequence: CASSNLRGQTFDEQYF.

CDR3 DNA: TGTGCCAGCAGCTTGACAGGGGAAAAACTGTTTTTT. Its protein product is CASSLTGEKLFF. The chain employs TRBV7-2 and TRBJ1-4; 7 positions agree with TRBD1. Germline trimming cut 3 bases from V and 8 bases from J; bases unmatched to any gene: 0. The germline CDR1 and CDR2 sequences are SGHTA and FQGNSA. This CDR3 region has 12 residues. The full variable domain, its missing parts supplied by reference TRBV7-2 and TRBJ1-4, is GAGVSQSPSNKVTEKGKDVELRCDPISGHTALYWYRQSLGQGLEFLIYFQGNSAPDKSGLPSDRFSAERTGGSVSTLTIQRTQQEDSAVYLCASSLTGEKLFFGSGTQLSVL.

The rearrangement uses TRBV4-3 and TRBJ1-1, with D perhaps matching TRBD1 (5 bases). Per germline, CDR1 LGHNA and CDR2 YSLEER. This CDR3 has 16 residues. Trimming shortened V by 4 bases and J by 5 bases, and 20 bases separated the two germline ends. For the CDR3, the DNA is TGCGCCAGCAGCCCGTACCGGGAAAGGGGAGGAACTGAAGCTTTCTTT. This codes for CASSPYRERGGTEAFF.

The chain employs TRBV4-1 and TRBJ2-3, with TRBD1 as a possible D gene (6 bases). This CDR3 spans 15 amino acids. Trimming pared 1 base from V and 3 bases from J, leaving 11 bases between. The germline V gene has CDR1 MGHRA and CDR2 YSYEKL. CDR3 in amino acids: CASSQVLRGTDTQYF. Here the CDR3 DNA reads TGCGCCAGCAGCCAAGTTCTCAGGGGAACAGATACGCAGTATTTT.

This chain joins TRBV7-2 and TRBJ2-5, with TRBD1 identical over 9 bases. J gave up 7 bases and V 5 bases, and 17 bases lay outside the gene matches. This CDR3 is built from 17 residues. The germline CDR1 and CDR2 sequences are SGHTA and FQGNSA. CDR3 sequence: CASSAQIRDRVRGTQYF. The CDR3 nucleotides read TGTGCCAGCAGCGCCCAAATCCGGGACAGGGTAAGAGGGACCCAGTACTTC. The full variable domain, its missing parts supplied by reference TRBV7-2 and TRBJ2-5, is GAGVSQSPSNKVTEKGKDVELRCDPISGHTALYWYRQSLGQGLEFLIYFQGNSAPDKSGLPSDRFSAERTGGSVSTLTIQRTQQEDSAVYLCASSAQIRDRVRGTQYFGPGTRLLVL.

V gene TRBV20-1 combines with J gene TRBJ1-2; the D gene is possibly TRBD1 (5 bases). This CDR3 is built from 10 residues. Germline assignment: CDR1 DFQATT and CDR2 SNEGSKA (reference sequence). V lost 3 bases, J lost 8 bases, and 7 bases lay in between. The CDR3 sequence: CSASGGGYTF. The CDR3 DNA follows: TGCAGTGCTAGTGGGGGGGGCTACACCTTC.

This chain joins TRBV30 and TRBJ1-5; 11 bases fit TRBD1. The CDR3 extends over 17 amino acids. V shed 4 bases, J shed 7 bases, and the junction held 15 bases outside the gene matches. Germline CDR1 is GTSNPN and CDR2 is SVGIG (reference sequence). The CDR3 DNA reads TGTGCCTGGAATACGCCTTTCGGACAGGGGGCCGAACAGCCCCAGCATTTT. This gives the protein CAWNTPFGQGAEQPQHF.

The rearrangement joins TRBV5-1 to TRBJ2-2; D gene ambiguous. Trimming pared 1 base from V and 6 bases from J, leaving 7 bases between. From germline, CDR1 is SGHRS and CDR2 YFSETQ. The CDR3 consists of 13 residues. The DNA for the CDR3 is TGCGCCAGCAGCTTGTTTGTATCCGGGGAGCTGTTTTTT. It is translated as CASSLFVSGELFF.

This sequence joins TRBV7-2 and TRBJ2-2; weak D call: TRBD1 (5 bases). Trimming removed 5 bases at V and 6 bases at J, with 16 bases between. There are 15 residues in the CDR3. Germline values: CDR1 SGHTA, CDR2 FQGNSA. The CDR3 DNA is TGTGCCAGCAGCCGTGTTACAGGTTCCTCCGGGGAGCTGTTTTTT. Translation: CASSRVTGSSGELFF.

This rearrangement joins TRBV7-9 to TRBJ2-2, with 8 bases lining up with TRBD1. The J segment lost 4 bases and the V segment lost 8 bases, leaving 9 bases of the junction unmatched. This CDR3 contains 15 residues. Germline CDR1 and CDR2: SEHNR and FQNEAQ (reference sequence). CDR3 sequence (DNA): TGTGCCAGCGGACCTAGACAGGGGTTCACCGGGGAGCTGTTTTTT. This codes for CASGPRQGFTGELFF.

The V gene is TRBV6-5, the J gene TRBJ2-2; 7 nucleotides line up with TRBD2. Trimming removed 4 bases from V and 4 bases from J; junction bases left unmatched: 3. The CDR3 is 14 amino acids. Germline V gene sequence: CDR1 MNHEY, CDR2 SVGAGI. CDR3 region: CASSFGLGTGELFF. For the CDR3, the DNA is TGTGCCAGCAGTTTCGGACTAGGCACCGGGGAGCTGTTTTTT.

CDR3 nucleotide sequence: TGCGCCAGCAGCCACGAAGGGGATCCCCCTCATTACGAGCAGTACTTC. This gives the protein CASSHEGDPPHYEQYF. The chain uses TRBV5-1 and TRBJ2-7; D may be TRBD1 (5 bases). Germline CDR1 SGHRS, CDR2 YFSETQ. This CDR3 region has 16 residues. The V end was cut by 4 bases, the J end by 4 bases, with 21 bases between.

The rearrangement joins TRBV19 to TRBJ2-7; D gene ambiguous. The CDR3 spans 13 residues. V was clipped by 2 bases and J by 12 bases, with 17 bases between them. Germline loops: CDR1 LNHDA, CDR2 SQIVND (reference sequence). The CDR3 spells CASSILGSSLLYF. The CDR3 DNA reads TGTGCCAGTAGTATACTGGGCAGCTCACTCCTGTACTTC.

The chain couples TRBV27 to TRBJ2-5, with 7 bases fitting TRBD1. Germline V CDR1 and CDR2: MNHEY, SMNVEV (reference sequence). With V trimmed by 3 bases and J by 1 base, 2 bases remained unmatched. The CDR3 spans 14 residues. The CDR3 nucleotides read TGTGCCAGCAGTTTGACAGGGCCCCAAGAGACCCAGTACTTC. This translates into CASSLTGPQETQYF.